The rows below give T cell receptor beta chains drawn from one sample of a study of T cell responses to AZD1222 COVID-19 vaccine. TCRdb keeps only in-frame clones here, not all; method: immunoSEQ multiplex PCR. The sample lists around 97,000 clones, about 87% occurring once. This material consisted of peripheral blood, taken on day 0 of AZD1222 vaccination. The source of these receptors is an adult in good health. The CDR3 runs from the conserved cysteine through the conserved F or W. D genes are given only for firm matches. Size is omitted from some rows. Given values are once, few, many or a class for expanded clones.

>NA|TRBJ1-5|TRBV6-2/TRBV6-3|NA
TGTGCCAGCAGCCTGACAGTTAGCAATCAGCCCCAGCATTTT
CASSLTVSNQPQHF
>NA|TRBJ1-2|TRBV12-5|NA
TGTGCTAGTGTCCCTGCGGACCTCTATGGCTACACCTTC
CASVPADLYGYTF
>NA|TRBJ2-3|TRBV9|TRBD2
TGTGCCAGCAGCCCCCCGACTAGCGGGGGCACAGATACGCAGTATTTT
CASSPPTSGGTDTQYF
>NA|TRBJ2-1|TRBV4-3|TRBD2
TGCGCCAGCAGCCAAGATTTGTCTAGCGGGAGCGGTGAGCAGTTCTTC
CASSQDLSSGSGEQFF
>once|TRBJ1-5|TRBV6-2/TRBV6-3|NA
TGTGCCAGCAGCCTCGGAGACGGGGAAGTGGGGAATGCTCCCCAGCATTTT
CASSLGDGEVGNAPQHF
>NA|TRBJ1-5|TRBV30|TRBD1
TGTGCCTGGACCACGACAGGGGGTAGAGGAAATCAGCCCCAGCATTTT
CAWTTTGGRGNQPQHF
>NA|TRBJ2-7|TRBV11-2|TRBD1
TGTGCCAGCAGCTCTACAGGGGTTGCGGGCGCCTACGAGCAGTACTTC
CASSSTGVAGAYEQYF
>NA|TRBJ1-1|TRBV5-1|TRBD1
TGCGCCAGCAGCCCGACCACGACAGGGGGGTCTTCCGAAGCTTTCTTT
CASSPTTTGGSSEAFF
>once|TRBJ2-2|TRBV7-2|TRBD1
TGTGCCAGCAGCTTATTTGACAGGGCGAACACCGGGGAGCTGTTTTTT
CASSLFDRANTGELFF
>NA|TRBJ1-2|TRBV28|TRBD1
TGTGCCAGCCTCTATCTGGACAGGGGCCGATCGCCGTATGGCTACACCTTC
CASLYLDRGRSPYGYTF
>NA|TRBJ2-7|TRBV3-1/TRBV3-2|TRBD1
TGTGCCAGCAGCAGACAGGGAAACTACGAGCAGTACTTC
CASSRQGNYEQYF
>NA|TRBJ1-1|TRBV28|TRBD1
TGTGCCAGCAGTTTGGCCGGGACAGGGGCAGAAGCTTTCTTT
CASSLAGTGAEAFF
>NA|TRBJ1-3|TRBV5-1|NA
TGCGCCAGCAGCTTGGCGCCCGGGATTGGGAACACCATATATTTT
CASSLAPGIGNTIYF
>NA|TRBJ2-5|TRBV5-1|NA
TGCGCCAGCGGCCCCCTAGGAGCGTCAGAGACCCAGTACTTC
CASGPLGASETQYF
>NA|TRBJ2-7|TRBV28|NA
TGTGCCAGCACCCCCCACAGGATAGACTACGAGCAGTACTTC
CASTPHRIDYEQYF
>NA|TRBJ1-2|TRBV7-2|NA
TGTGCCAGCAGCTTAGGATCCCGTTCTGTTTCTAATGGCTACACCTTC
CASSLGSRSVSNGYTF
>NA|TRBJ1-1|TRBV6-5|NA
TGTGCCAGCAGTCTCGACACCAACCTGAACACTGAAGCTTTCTTT
CASSLDTNLNTEAFF
>NA|TRBJ1-2|TRBV5-1|TRBD1
TGCGCCAGCAGCTTGGGGACAGGGGTCGGCTACACCTTC
CASSLGTGVGYTF
>NA|TRBJ2-4|TRBV28|TRBD1
TGTGCCAGCACCCTAAGGGACAGGGGGGTTGGTCAGGTCAAAAACATTCAGTACTTC
CASTLRDRGVGQVKNIQYF
>few|TRBJ2-3|TRBV10-3|TRBD2
TGTGCCATCAGTGACCCTTTAGCGGGAGCGGTAGATACGCAGTATTTT
CAISDPLAGAVDTQYF
>few|TRBJ2-7|TRBV14|TRBD2
TGTGCCAGCAGCCAGCTAGCGGGAGGGGGTTCCTACGAGCAGTACTTC
CASSQLAGGGSYEQYF
>NA|TRBJ2-2|TRBV27|TRBD1
TGTGCCAGCAGCGGACAGGGGGTAACCGGGGAGCTGTTTTTT
CASSGQGVTGELFF
>NA|TRBJ2-5|TRBV7-3|NA
TGTGCCAGCAGCTTAACGGGGGAGTTGGAGACCCAGTACTTC
CASSLTGELETQYF
>NA|TRBJ2-2|TRBV11-3|NA
TGTGCCAGCAGCTTAGAGGGAACGGCCGGGGAGCTGTTTTTT
CASSLEGTAGELFF
>NA|TRBJ2-7|TRBV28|NA
TGTGCCAGCAGTCGCTCAGGGTGGAGGACCTACGAGCAGTACTTC
CASSRSGWRTYEQYF
>NA|TRBJ1-2|TRBV7-8|NA
TGTGCCAGCAGCTTAAGGTGGGGAGCTAACTATGGCTACACCTTC
CASSLRWGANYGYTF
>NA|TRBJ2-1|TRBV18|NA
TGTGCCAGCTCACCGCAGCCGGGGGATGAGCAGTTCTTC
CASSPQPGDEQFF
>NA|TRBJ2-3|TRBV9|TRBD2
TGTGCCACCACTAGCGGGGGGAGCACAGATACGCAGTATTTT
CATTSGGSTDTQYF
>NA|TRBJ2-2|TRBV24-1|TRBD1
TGTGCCACCAGTGACCGTCAGGGGGCGCCTGGCACCGGGGAGCTGTTTTTT
CATSDRQGAPGTGELFF
>few|TRBJ2-7|TRBV4-1|TRBD1
TGCGCCAGCAGATCAAGGGACAGGGAGGGTTACGAGCAGTACTTC
CASRSRDREGYEQYF
>few|TRBJ2-7|TRBV7-2|NA
TGTGCCAGCAGCTTAGCTGGGACCTTTTACGAGCAGTACTTC
CASSLAGTFYEQYF
>NA|TRBJ1-2|TRBV7-3|NA
TGTGCCAGCAGCCCATCGGGTGGCTATGGCTACACCTTC
CASSPSGGYGYTF
>NA|TRBJ1-1|TRBV7-9|NA
TGTGCCAGCAGCTTAGGTCATCTCAACACTGAAGCTTTCTTT
CASSLGHLNTEAFF
>NA|TRBJ2-1|TRBV15|TRBD2
TGTGCCACCAGCAGTGCAAGCGGGGGCCGTTACAATGAGCAGTTCTTC
CATSSASGGRYNEQFF